Here is one T cell receptor (beta chain) with its context. This record belongs to a study of early T cells in non-severe SARS-CoV-2 infection. Turning to the study itself: Sequencing targeted bulk RNA from unsorted whole blood, leaving chains unpaired.

Germline V gene lookup returns CDR1 LGHDT and CDR2 YNNKEL (reference sequence). The CDR3 spans 13 residues. Unmatched junction bases numbered 6, after V lost 2 bases and J lost 14 bases. The TCR library protocol was used to attach unique molecular identifiers. These identifiers were attached to individual cDNA molecules. A single record per CDR3 protein comes from TCRdb applying MiXCR to the 5' RACE reads. The sample has roughly 86,000 distinct CDR3 sequences, roughly 15% seen once. The clonotype originates from an adult who was a healthcare worker with PCR-confirmed SARS-CoV-2 infection or an uninfected control (not recorded which). The sequenced sample was whole blood. V and J are TRBV3-1 and TRBJ2-5; 12 nucleotides align to TRBD2. CDR3 loop: CASSQPTSGGTYF. In DNA, the CDR3 is TGTGCCAGCAGCCAACCCACTAGCGGGGGGACCTACTTC.